Described below is a single TCR beta chain sequence and its context. CDR3 length equals 15 residues. J gave up 4 bases and V 5 bases, and 8 bases lay outside the gene matches. CDR1 is SSHAT, CDR2 FNYEAQ, per germline (reference sequence). These data belong to a study of blood T cell repertoires in COVID-19. The method was immunoSEQ multiplex PCR; TCRdb's version includes in-frame clones alone and lacks a portion of them. The table includes hundreds of thousands of clones, approximately 86% detected once. This rearrangement joins TRBV7-7 to TRBJ2-3; TRBD1 agrees at 8 bases. The material sequenced was peripheral blood. The source is a man aged 55-75 years who had recovered from COVID-19. CDR3 bases: TGTGCCAGCAGCGAGGGACAGGTCAAGGCAGATACGCAGTATTTT. Encoded protein: CASSEGQVKADTQYF.